This TCR beta chain derives from a study of control samples from healthy donors and cancer patients. The CDR3 sequence is 21 residues long. CDR1 is MGHRA, CDR2 YSYEKL, per germline. V lost 3 bases and J 1 base, leaving 30 bases between the germline ends. Clones were read by immunoSEQ multiplex PCR, and TCRdb kept only the in-frame ones, dropping some. The sample yields approximately 230,000 clones, around 79% seen once. The chain uses TRBV4-1 and TRBJ1-1; tentatively, D is TRBD1 (5 bases). The TCR comes from a woman in her fifties or sixties with lung cancer. Sequenced input: PBMCs. CDR3 protein: CASSHPRQASLWGRKNTEAFF. The CDR3 DNA sequence: TGCGCCAGCAGCCACCCCCGTCAAGCCAGCCTTTGGGGACGGAAGAACACTGAAGCTTTCTTT.